Following are 26 T cell receptor beta chains from one sample sequenced in a study of identical twins. MiXCR, run by TCRdb on the 5' RACE reads, gives a single entry per CDR3 protein. The profile shows under 250,000 distinct CDR3 sequences, more than 6.5% of them singletons. These same data were also listed under a study on yellow fever vaccine responses in identical twins.

The sample consisted of memory (CD45RO+) T cells sorted from blood. These receptors originate from a woman in her late teens or twenties in good health.

This clonotype has more than one count but fewer than ten. This chain connects TRBV20-1 to TRBJ1-1; TRBD1 matches 10 bases. Germline CDR1 and CDR2: DFQATT and SNEGSKA (reference sequence). CDR3 length: 13 amino acids. V was pared by 5 bases and J by 7 bases, with 7 bases of the junction left unmatched. The CDR3 sequence is CSARPGTGVEAFF. The CDR3 bases are TGCAGTGCTCGGCCAGGGACAGGGGTTGAAGCTTTCTTT.

The chain is built from TRBV20-1 and TRBJ2-7, with unresolved D. CDR1 is DFQATT, CDR2 SNEGSKA, per germline (reference sequence). Deletions cut 3 bases from V and 3 bases from J, with 12 bases between. The CDR3 consists of 13 residues. CDR3 coding DNA: TGCAGTGCTAGGATGGGCATTAGCTACGAGCAGTACTTC. Translated: CSARMGISYEQYF.

In this sample, this clonotype turned up a few times. The chain couples TRBV18 to TRBJ1-1, with 7 bases aligning to TRBD1. The CDR3 consists of 15 residues. V trimming: 3 bases; J trimming: 3 bases; junction bases outside the gene matches: 7. The germline V gene has CDR1 KGHSH and CDR2 LQKENI. CDR3 loop: CASSPRTGGDTEAFF. The CDR3 region has the DNA TGTGCCAGCTCACCCCGGACAGGCGGGGACACTGAAGCTTTCTTT. Together with reference TRBV18 and TRBJ1-1, the CDR3 gives the full variable domain: NAGVMQNPRHLVRRRGQEARLRCSPMKGHSHVYWYRQLPEEGLKFMVYLQKENIIDESGMPKERFSAEFPKEGPSILRIQQVVRGDSAAYFCASSPRTGGDTEAFFGQGTRLTVV.

The chain carries TRBV20-1 and TRBJ1-4; the match to TRBD1 covers 9 bases. Germline CDR1 and CDR2: DFQATT and SNEGSKA (reference sequence). This CDR3 is built from 14 residues. Losses at the gene ends were 6 bases for V and 8 bases for J; bases not matched to a gene: 10. This CDR3 is CSAIDGTGSEKLFF. The CDR3 coding sequence is TGCAGTGCCATTGATGGGACAGGGAGCGAAAAACTGTTTTTT.

This clonotype was seen only a few times. The chain recombines TRBV20-1 with TRBJ2-7; no clear D gene. Germline loops: CDR1 DFQATT, CDR2 SNEGSKA (reference sequence). V lost 1 base and J lost 9, with 16 bases in between. The CDR3 sequence is 13 residues long. In nucleotides, the CDR3 is TGCAGTGCTAGAGGACGGCTCCCAACGGGGCAGTACTTC. It codes for CSARGRLPTGQYF.

In nucleotides, the CDR3 is TGCAGTGCTAGAGATATCAGCGGGAGTCCCTACGAGCAGTACTTC. This codes for CSARDISGSPYEQYF. The chain is built from TRBV20-1 and TRBJ2-7; 8 bases align to TRBD2. The CDR3 is 15 amino acids. The ends lost 0 bases at V and 2 bases at J; junction bases unmatched: 6. CDR1 is DFQATT and CDR2 is SNEGSKA in the germline V gene (reference sequence).

This clonotype showed up many times. The chain is built from TRBV10-2 and TRBJ2-5, with TRBD1 as a possible D gene (5 bases). The CDR3 loop spans 14 amino acids. Trimming stripped 7 bases from V and 0 bases from J, with 12 bases between. The germline CDR1 and CDR2 sequences are WSHSY and SAAADI. CDR3 in DNA: TGCGCCAGCAATAACGGACACTACCAAGAGACCCAGTACTTC. Protein: CASNNGHYQETQYF.

As concerns this clonotype: The junction departs from the called germline gene at one end, perhaps through a read error. The chain joins TRBV3-1 to TRBJ1-6, with D unclear. This CDR3 comprises 15 residues. Germline assignment: CDR1 LGHDT and CDR2 YNNKEL (reference sequence). The CDR3 here is CASSPLPSRDSPLHF. CDR3 bases: TGTGCCAGTAGCCCTCTCCCGTCCCGGGATTCACCCCTCCACTTT.

In its sample, this clonotype was seen a few times. CDR3 residues: CASSPGATGARTGELFF. The CDR3 bases are TGTGCCAGCTCACCAGGGGCGACAGGGGCAAGGACCGGGGAGCTGTTTTTT. The chain joins TRBV18 to TRBJ2-2, with 8 bases matching TRBD1. The CDR3 length is 17 residues. Trimming took 2 bases from V and 5 from J; bases not matched to a gene: 10. Germline CDR1 KGHSH, CDR2 LQKENI.

The chain employs TRBV7-2 and TRBJ2-1, with a tentative D call TRBD2 (7 bases). CDR1 and CDR2 from the germline V gene are SGHTA and FQGNSA. Trimming cost V 5 bases and J 2 bases, with 13 bases left between them. CDR3 length: 15 amino acids. In DNA form, the CDR3 reads TGTGCCAGCAGCCCCCGAGGGGGGGCCTACAATGAGCAGTTCTTC. Translated, it gives CASSPRGGAYNEQFF.

This clonotype was counted ten times or more. V usage is TRBV15 and J usage is TRBJ1-3; unclear D gene. The V end was cut by 0 bases, the J end by 1 base, with 10 bases between. The germline V gene has CDR1 LNHNV and CDR2 YYDKDF (reference sequence). CDR3 length: 16 amino acids. The CDR3 nucleotides are TGTGCCACCAGCAGAGATCCAGGTGGTTCTGGAAACACCATATATTTT. Its translation is CATSRDPGGSGNTIYF.

This clonotype was seen a few times. The chain uses TRBV2 and TRBJ1-1; D ambiguous. This CDR3 comprises 13 residues. The ends were cut back, 7 bases at V and 4 bases at J, with 13 bases in the middle. Looked up from germline, CDR1 is SNHLY and CDR2 is FYNNEI. The CDR3 DNA is TGTGCCAGCATGGTGGGGAGGACCACTGAAGCTTTCTTT. As protein: CASMVGRTTEAFF.

This clonotype has a count of ten or more. The CDR3 sequence is CASSQVRTYEQYF. The CDR3 region has the DNA TGTGCCAGCAGCCAAGTCAGGACGTACGAGCAGTACTTC. This chain connects TRBV3-1 to TRBJ2-7; D is ambiguous. Germline assignment: CDR1 LGHDT and CDR2 YNNKEL (reference sequence). The V end lost 1 base, the J end lost 4 bases, and 8 bases lay between the germline ends. CDR3 length equals 13 residues.

A few counts support this clonotype. V usage is TRBV6-4 and J usage is TRBJ2-3; tentatively, D is TRBD1 or TRBD2 (6 bases each). Germline V gene sequence: CDR1 MRHNA, CDR2 SNTAGT. The CDR3 extends over 20 amino acids. V lost 8 bases and J lost 0, with 30 bases in between. The CDR3 DNA is TGTGCCAGCGGGACTGACAGGATCCTTGTGGAAGGTACAAGCACAGATACGCAGTATTTT. This gives the protein CASGTDRILVEGTSTDTQYF.

This clonotype was observed at least ten times. The rearrangement joins TRBV12-3 or TRBV12-4 to TRBJ2-1; 7 positions match TRBD2. The V and J ends lost 6 bases and 5 bases, in that order; junction bases with no gene match: 13. The CDR3 runs 16 residues. The CDR3: CASSTLGTTSHNEQFF. The CDR3 bases are TGTGCCAGCAGCACCCTGGGGACTACTTCTCACAATGAGCAGTTCTTC.

This chain connects TRBV30 to TRBJ2-1; no firm D call. From germline, CDR1 is GTSNPN and CDR2 SVGIG (reference sequence). CDR3 length: 14 residues. Trimming removed 1 base at V and 10 bases at J, with 17 bases between. Written as DNA, the CDR3 is TGTGCCTGGAGTGAAGTCAGGTCTCTGCGGGAGCAGTTCTTC. Encoded protein: CAWSEVRSLREQFF. Supplemented by reference TRBV30 and TRBJ2-1, the full variable domain reads SQTIHQWPATLVQPVGSPLSLECTVEGTSNPNLYWYRQAAGRGLQLLFYSVGIGQISSEVPQNLSASRPQDRQFILSSKKLLLSDSGFYLCAWSEVRSLREQFFGPGTRLTVL.

V usage is TRBV7-2 and J usage is TRBJ1-6; D perhaps matches TRBD1 (5 bases). The CDR3 is 13 residues long. Trimming shortened V by 5 bases and J by 7 bases, and 9 bases separated the two germline ends. CDR1 SGHTA and CDR2 FQGNSA come from the germline V gene. The CDR3, as DNA: TGTGCCAGCAGCCCAGGGTGGAATTCACCCCTCCACTTT. Its translation is CASSPGWNSPLHF.

Note on this clonotype: A read error may produce the germline difference seen at one junction end. This chain connects TRBV6-1 to TRBJ1-3; D gene ambiguous. CDR1 and CDR2 from the germline V gene are MNHNS and SASEGT. There are 13 residues in the CDR3. The CDR3 spells CASSKASGNTIYF. The CDR3, as DNA: TGTGCCAGCAGTAAAGCGTCTGGAAACACCATATATTTT.

There are many counts of this clonotype. The chain employs TRBV11-2 and TRBJ2-5; 8 nucleotides match TRBD2. The CDR3 is 16 amino acids. CDR1 and CDR2 from the germline V gene are SGHAT and FQNNGV. V was clipped by 1 base and J by 5 bases; unmatched bases: 9. CDR3 coding DNA: TGTGCCAGCAGCTTAGTTGGACTAGCTAGCCCTGAGACCCAGTACTTC. Encoded protein: CASSLVGLASPETQYF.

The sample holds many counts of this clonotype. The chain couples TRBV12-3 or TRBV12-4 to TRBJ2-7, with a weak D call TRBD2 (5 bases). Trimming removed 0 bases from V and 0 bases from J, with 6 bases in between. The CDR3 totals 14 residues. For the CDR3, the DNA is TGTGCCAGCAGTTTAGCGGGGAGCTCCTACGAGCAGTACTTC. It is translated as CASSLAGSSYEQYF.

This rearrangement joins TRBV18 to TRBJ2-3; the D is unclear. V was trimmed by 1 base and J by 6 bases, leaving 8 bases between them. Germline values: CDR1 KGHSH, CDR2 LQKENI. The CDR3 loop spans 13 amino acids. The CDR3 loop reads CASSPQERDTQYF. CDR3 nucleotide sequence: TGTGCCAGCTCACCACAGGAACGGGATACGCAGTATTTT.

Comments on this clonotype: A much larger clone is a single base away; this may be a read error. The chain links TRBV5-1 to TRBJ2-5; D is ambiguous. Trimming pared 1 base from V and 2 bases from J, leaving 9 bases between. Germline V CDR1 and CDR2: SGHRS, YFSETQ. The CDR3 has 14 residues. DNA for the CDR3: TGCGCCAGCAGCTTGAAGCTGAGTCAAGAGACCCAGTACTTC. Translated: CASSLKLSQETQYF.

The chain uses TRBV3-1 and TRBJ1-2; D gene ambiguous. The CDR3 extends over 14 amino acids. V was clipped by 4 bases and J by 7 bases, with 16 bases between them. Per the germline V gene, CDR1 is LGHDT and CDR2 is YNNKEL (reference sequence). CDR3 amino acids: CASSPAGVLGGYTF. DNA for the CDR3: TGTGCCAGCAGCCCAGCTGGGGTGCTAGGTGGCTACACCTTC.

The V call is TRBV9, the J call TRBJ2-5; 8 bases fit TRBD1. Trimming at V came to 4 bases and at J to 2 bases, leaving 4 bases not matched to a gene. Germline assignment: CDR1 SGDLS and CDR2 YYNGEE. CDR3 length: 14 amino acids. The CDR3 DNA reads as TGTGCCAGCAGCATCGACAGGGGACAAGAGACCCAGTACTTC. Encoded protein: CASSIDRGQETQYF.

This rearrangement joins TRBV7-2 to TRBJ2-2; no firm D call. This CDR3 contains 13 residues. Germline V gives CDR1 SGHTA, CDR2 FQGNSA. The V end was cut by 7 bases, the J end by 3 bases, with 9 bases between. The CDR3 sequence: CASTLRHTGELFF. The CDR3 DNA is TGTGCCAGCACCCTCCGGCACACCGGGGAGCTGTTTTTT.

J is TRBJ2-7 and V is TRBV3-1, with 7 bases aligning to TRBD2. CDR1 and CDR2 from the germline V gene are LGHDT and YNNKEL (reference sequence). V dropped 3 bases and J dropped 5; count of bases not matched to a gene: 7. This CDR3 has 14 residues. CDR3 sequence reads: CASSQGGLAHEQYF. DNA for the CDR3: TGTGCCAGCAGCCAGGGAGGGCTAGCACACGAGCAGTACTTC.